The clone carrying this TCR beta chain appeared a few times. Its antigen is unknown. These data originate in a study of beta chain features in type 1 diabetes. Study conclusions and caveats: When cDNA is sequenced, cells with high TCR expression could be over-represented. Patients' naive, central memory and Treg TCRB repertoires seemed closer to one another than those of healthy donors.

Trimming cost V 2 bases and J 8 bases, with 13 bases left between them. The CDR3 length is 15 residues. The germline V gene encodes CDR1 SGHTA and CDR2 FQGNSA. Isolated RNA was reverse transcribed in full, so expressed TCRB transcripts were sequenced. For naive, central memory and regulatory T cell samples, reads averaged around 3.8 million. Using immunoSEQ multiplex PCR, the repertoire was profiled, and TCRdb retains in-frame clones only, with some absent. In the table there are some 410,000 clones, roughly 11% of which are singletons. The TCR sequence derives from a woman between 18 and 30 years old in good health. The sample taken for sequencing was naive CD4+ T cells from blood. This chain uses TRBV7-2 with TRBJ1-6, with D unresolved. DNA of the CDR3: TGTGCCAGCAGCTTATTACCCTCGTCGGATTCACCCCTCCACTTT. Its translation: CASSLLPSSDSPLHF.